These T cell receptor beta chains were read from a single sample in a study of cytomegalovirus exposure and HLA in healthy donors. The table came from immunoSEQ multiplex PCR; TCRdb's copy has only in-frame clones and leaves some out. The sample lists 90,000 to 120,000 clones, roughly three quarters seen once, with roughly 4% in the top ten. Sequencing input: PBMCs. These TCRs come from a female donor in good health and CMV-seropositive. Both conserved end residues are part of each CDR3.

>TRBV2
CASSEQAGRTGELFF
>TRBV5-1
CASSPSPGGGPTGELFF
>TRBV5-1
CASSLERLSSYNEQFF
>TRBV9
CASSVVFGDYSNQPQHF
>TRBV30
CAWNTGQGPYRGYTF
>TRBV19
CASSDRATGTTNEKLFF
>TRBV18
CASSMAGASSSEAFF
>TRBV6-5
CASSYSTAGGYNEQFF
>TRBV18
CASSTSLINTEAFF
>TRBV29-1
CSVVAGGGYEQYF
>TRBV4-2
CASSQELAASGANVLTF
>TRBV19
CASSVGYTEAFF
>TRBV4-2
CASSPRQGRDVLSGNTIYF
>TRBV30
CAWSTQGMFSGELFF
>TRBV6-5
CASSAGQGISQPQHF
>TRBV19
CASSSPSGTSTGELFF
>TRBV11-3
CASSLTSGSYEQYF
>TRBV5-1
CASNRTGDPTRTYEQYF
>TRBV30
CAWTRQIGAFF
>TRBV6-1
CASTERGFTNEKLFF
>TRBV5-4
CASSLAGGNTEAFF
>TRBV19
CASSQARVYGYTF
>TRBV4-1
CASRDGQGVKNEQFF
>TRBV29-1
CSVITGLNQPQHF
>TRBV18
CASSPGTPNGPGNTIYF
>TRBV20-1
CSAPDRGEYF
>TRBV5-1
CASSLWGGRETQYF
>TRBV11-2
CASSLDTRGGGEQYF
>TRBV5-8
CASSPGTVQNTEAFF
>TRBV30
CAWSVLVGLSDTQYF
>TRBV4-2
CASSQVAGSTPYEQYF
>TRBV7-2
CASSRRGGNEKLFF
>TRBV4-2
CASSQGNRGIEKLFF
>TRBV19
CASWNRVAEKLFF
>TRBV5-1
CASSSTGLLRQYF
>TRBV10-3
CAISEIAGGPNEQFF
>TRBV2
CASSEHNGNQPQHF
>TRBV7-9
CASSLAGPAGEQYF